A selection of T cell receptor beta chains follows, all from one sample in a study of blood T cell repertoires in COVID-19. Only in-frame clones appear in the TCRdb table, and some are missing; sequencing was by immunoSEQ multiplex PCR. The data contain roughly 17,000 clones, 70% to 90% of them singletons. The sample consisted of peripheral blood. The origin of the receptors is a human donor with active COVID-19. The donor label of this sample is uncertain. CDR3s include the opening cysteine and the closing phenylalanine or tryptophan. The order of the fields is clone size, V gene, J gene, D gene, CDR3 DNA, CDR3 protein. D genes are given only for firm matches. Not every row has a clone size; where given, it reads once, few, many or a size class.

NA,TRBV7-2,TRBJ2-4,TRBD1,TGTGCCAGCAGCGAAAGACAGGGGGCAGACATTCAGTACTTC,CASSERQGADIQYF
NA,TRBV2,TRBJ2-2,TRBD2,TGTGCCAGCAGTGAATTGTTGGCGGGGGACACCGGGGAGCTGTTTTTT,CASSELLAGDTGELFF
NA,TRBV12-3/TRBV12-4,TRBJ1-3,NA,TGTGCCAGCTTGACAGGTTCTGGAAACACCATATATTTT,CASLTGSGNTIYF
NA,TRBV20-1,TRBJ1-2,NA,TGCAGTGCTAGTCGCGGGGCTTCCAACTATGGCTACACCTTC,CSASRGASNYGYTF
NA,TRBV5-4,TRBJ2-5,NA,TGTGCCAGCAGCTTGGTGACAGTAGTAGGCATAGAGACCCAGTACTTC,CASSLVTVVGIETQYF
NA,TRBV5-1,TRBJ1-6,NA,TGCGCCAGCCGCGATGGTCCTACTGATAATTCACCCCTCCACTTT,CASRDGPTDNSPLHF
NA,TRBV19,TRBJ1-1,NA,TGTGCCAGTAGTATGAAGGGGGACACTGAAGCTTTCTTT,CASSMKGDTEAFF
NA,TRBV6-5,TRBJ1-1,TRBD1,TGTGCCAGCAGATCAACCGGGACAGTGAACACTGAAGCTTTCTTT,CASRSTGTVNTEAFF
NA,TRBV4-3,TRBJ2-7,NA,TGCGCCAGCAGCCAGGAGGCCGGGACCTACGAGCAGTACTTC,CASSQEAGTYEQYF
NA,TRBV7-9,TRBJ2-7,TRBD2,TGTGCCAGCAGCCCACCGGGACTAGCCTACGAGCAGTACTTC,CASSPPGLAYEQYF
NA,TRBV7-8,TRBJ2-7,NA,TGTGCCAGCAGCTTTGGTCTGGCGGTCGAGCAGTACTTC,CASSFGLAVEQYF
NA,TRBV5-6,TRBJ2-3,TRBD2,TGTGCCAGCAGCTTCGGGGGGGTGTTCTCCACAGATACGCAGTATTTT,CASSFGGVFSTDTQYF
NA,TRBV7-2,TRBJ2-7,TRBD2,TGTGCCAGCAGCCCAGTAGCGGGGGCAAGCTCCTACGAGCAGTACTTC,CASSPVAGASSYEQYF
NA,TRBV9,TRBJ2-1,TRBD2,TGTGCCAGCAGCGTAGGGAGGTCCCTACGGTTAGCGGGGAATACCTACAATGAGCAGTTCTTC,CASSVGRSLRLAGNTYNEQFF
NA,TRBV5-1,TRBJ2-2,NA,TGCGCCAGCAGCCCCGGACAGACGAACACCGGGGAGCTGTTTTTT,CASSPGQTNTGELFF
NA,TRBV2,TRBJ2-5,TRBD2,TGTGCCAGCAGTGTGGTACTAGCGGGGCCTGAAGAGACCCAGTACTTC,CASSVVLAGPEETQYF
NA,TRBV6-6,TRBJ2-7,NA,TGTGCCAGCAGTTACCCGGGGAGCTCCTACGAGCAGTACTTC,CASSYPGSSYEQYF
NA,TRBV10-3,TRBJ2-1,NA,TGTGCCATCGGCGAGACACCCGGGACCTACAATGAGCAGTTCTTC,CAIGETPGTYNEQFF
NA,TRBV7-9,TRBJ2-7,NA,TGTGCCAGCGGATTAAAGGAGGGGCAGTACTTC,CASGLKEGQYF
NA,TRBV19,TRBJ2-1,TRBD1,TGTGCCAGTAGCATATCAGGGGGCGGTGAGCAGTTCTTC,CASSISGGGEQFF
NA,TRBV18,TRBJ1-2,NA,TGTGCCAGCTCATTCCCAGGGGTTGGCTACACCTTC,CASSFPGVGYTF
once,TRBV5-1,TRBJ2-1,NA,TGCGCCAGCAGCTTGGACAGCCTCTACAATGAGCAGTTCTTC,CASSLDSLYNEQFF
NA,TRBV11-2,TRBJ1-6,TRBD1,TGTGCCAGCAGACGAAGTACAGGGGGCACCTATAATTCACCCCTCCACTTT,CASRRSTGGTYNSPLHF
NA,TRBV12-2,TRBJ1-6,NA,TGTGCAAGTCGCTTAGGAAGTCAGGGGCGGAGAGGGAATTCACCCCTCCACTTT,CASRLGSQGRRGNSPLHF
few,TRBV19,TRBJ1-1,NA,TGTGCCAGTAGTCACCAGGGTGCGAGTACTGAAGCTTTCTTT,CASSHQGASTEAFF
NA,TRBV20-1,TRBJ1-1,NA,TGCAGTGCTACAAGACAGGCTGAAGCTTTCTTT,CSATRQAEAFF